A selection of T cell receptor beta chains follows, all from one sample in a study of blood T cell repertoires in COVID-19. Data came from immunoSEQ multiplex PCR; TCRdb stores just in-frame clones and leaves some out. The data contain 100,000 to 150,000 clones, around 80% of them singletons. The sample was peripheral blood. These receptors were taken from an older man with acute or convalescent COVID-19. The CDR3 runs from the conserved cysteine through the conserved F or W. Each record gives: V gene, clone size, D gene, J gene, CDR3 DNA, CDR3 protein. D genes are given only for firm matches. Clone size appears in some rows only: once, few, many, or a class for an expanded clone.

v_call: TRBV27; clone_size: NA; d_call: NA; j_call: TRBJ2-1; cdr3_nt: TGTGCCAGCAGTCTGGGGAGGCCTAGCCCCTACAATGAGCAGTTCTTC; cdr3_aa: CASSLGRPSPYNEQFF
v_call: TRBV5-1; clone_size: NA; d_call: NA; j_call: TRBJ2-7; cdr3_nt: TGCGCCAGCAGCCTCTCTCCTCTATCGTCCTACGAGCAGTACTTC; cdr3_aa: CASSLSPLSSYEQYF
v_call: TRBV6-5; clone_size: NA; d_call: NA; j_call: TRBJ1-4; cdr3_nt: TGTGCCAGCGGGCAGGGGCCTGCAACTAATGAAAAACTGTTTTTT; cdr3_aa: CASGQGPATNEKLFF
v_call: TRBV9; clone_size: NA; d_call: TRBD1; j_call: TRBJ1-2; cdr3_nt: TGTGCCAGCAATGCCCAGACAGGGACCAACTATGGCTACACCTTC; cdr3_aa: CASNAQTGTNYGYTF
v_call: TRBV6-5; clone_size: NA; d_call: NA; j_call: TRBJ2-3; cdr3_nt: TGTGCCAGCAGTCGGACAGATACGCAGTATTTT; cdr3_aa: CASSRTDTQYF
v_call: TRBV3-1/TRBV3-2; clone_size: NA; d_call: NA; j_call: TRBJ1-6; cdr3_nt: TGTGCCAGCAGCCAAGGAGGAAATTCACCCCTCCACTTT; cdr3_aa: CASSQGGNSPLHF
v_call: TRBV5-5; clone_size: NA; d_call: NA; j_call: TRBJ2-7; cdr3_nt: TGTGCCAGCAGCTTGGGCCAGGGATTCTACGAGCAGTACTTC; cdr3_aa: CASSLGQGFYEQYF
v_call: TRBV5-4; clone_size: once; d_call: NA; j_call: TRBJ1-5; cdr3_nt: TGTGCCAGCAGCTTGGACAGTGGGCCCAATCAGCCCCAGCATTTT; cdr3_aa: CASSLDSGPNQPQHF
v_call: TRBV7-2; clone_size: NA; d_call: NA; j_call: TRBJ1-1; cdr3_nt: TGTGCCACACAGCAAGGGGCATGGACTGAAGCTTTCTTT; cdr3_aa: CATQQGAWTEAFF
v_call: TRBV13; clone_size: NA; d_call: TRBD1; j_call: TRBJ2-7; cdr3_nt: TGTGCCAGCAGCCCCCCCGCTGGGGACAGATCCTACGAGCAGTACTTC; cdr3_aa: CASSPPAGDRSYEQYF
v_call: TRBV30; clone_size: NA; d_call: TRBD1; j_call: TRBJ1-2; cdr3_nt: TGTGCCTGGAGCTCCGGGACAGGGGATTACTATGGCTACACCTTC; cdr3_aa: CAWSSGTGDYYGYTF
v_call: TRBV7-9; clone_size: NA; d_call: NA; j_call: TRBJ2-3; cdr3_nt: TGTGCCAGCACCTATTATTCTAGCACAGATACGCAGTATTTT; cdr3_aa: CASTYYSSTDTQYF